This T cell receptor beta chain comes out of a study of breast tumors, draining lymph nodes, adjacent tissues. V shed 2 bases and J 4 bases; nucleotides not matched to a gene: 6. The CDR3 has 15 amino acids. The germline gives CDR1 SEHNR, CDR2 FQNEAQ (reference sequence). This clonotype was seen ten or more times. The lymph nodes were axillary draining lymph nodes from breast cancer patients. One entry per CDR3 protein results from TCRdb running MiXCR on the multiplex PCR reads. This repertoire shows 200,000 to 250,000 distinct CDR3 sequences, approximately 36% found once; its top ten account for approximately 3.7%.

The sequence came from a female donor with breast cancer. Some clones in this sample may be carry-over from other donors' samples. The V and J genes are TRBV7-9 and TRBJ2-3, with TRBD2 matching 7 bases. Material for sequencing was axillary lymph node tissue. CDR3 sequence reads: CASSLSGRESDTQYF. CDR3 nucleotides: TGTGCCAGCAGCTTATCTGGGCGGGAGTCAGATACGCAGTATTTT.